This TCR beta chain is drawn from a study of early T cells in non-severe SARS-CoV-2 infection. Study summary: RNA in bulk from unsorted whole blood was sequenced, and chains were unpaired. Study findings and constraints: Anti-spike CD8 specificities were favored by VDJdb matching, whose results missed private and CD4 specificities.

TCRdb re-derived calls from the 5' RACE reads in MiXCR, one entry per CDR3 protein. The sample lists tens of thousands of distinct CDR3 sequences, around 12% occurring once. In this sample, this clonotype turned up a few times. Its antigen is not identified. Germline V lookup: CDR1 GTSNPN, CDR2 SVGIG (reference sequence). The junction had 8 bases not matched to a gene; V was cut back by 5 bases and J by 5 bases. This CDR3 has 14 residues. This sequence originates from an adult who was a healthcare worker with PCR-confirmed SARS-CoV-2 infection or an uninfected control (not recorded which). The sequencing sample was made of whole blood. The chain links TRBV30 to TRBJ2-5; 10 bases match TRBD1. The CDR3 protein is CAWGTGDIRETQYF. The CDR3 DNA reads TGTGCCTGGGGGACAGGGGATATCCGGGAGACCCAGTACTTC.